Below, one T cell receptor (beta chain) is given with its context. Methods used by the authors: The assay estimated nucleated cells by amplifying reference gene primers. TCRdb keeps only in-frame clones here, not all; method: immunoSEQ multiplex PCR. That table is the source of V, J and clone size, and D and trimming were worked out from the DNA. The sample yields approximately 210,000 clones, more than 85% seen once. The source of the sample is a study of blood T cell repertoires in COVID-19. Study-wide background: Sample material is recorded as cDNA or gDNA derived from T cells, B-cell-depleted T cells, or PBMCs.

This receptor was taken from a man aged 35 to 55 with acute or convalescent COVID-19. Sequenced input: peripheral blood.

CDR3 bases: TGTGCCAGCAGCCGCAGAATTAGCGGGGGGGCGATTCAGACCCAGTACTTC. The encoded protein is CASSRRISGGAIQTQYF. The V and J genes are TRBV3-1 (or the pseudogene TRBV3-2) and TRBJ2-5; 11 bases are a match to TRBD2. Germline loops: CDR1 LGHDT, CDR2 YNNKEL (reference sequence). The CDR3 length is 17 residues. V shed 4 bases, J shed 6 bases, and the junction held 13 bases outside the gene matches.